Shown below are 32 T cell receptor beta chains from a single sample sequenced in a study of spatial heterogeneity in lung cancer. TCRdb reanalysed the 5' RACE reads using MiXCR and keeps one entry per CDR3 protein. The table lists 95,000 to 130,000 distinct CDR3 sequences, 10% to 15% of them singletons. The time point: blood at routine non-recurrence follow-up after resection. Tumor, nontumor lung or frozen PBMC supplied whole RNA, sequenced without sorting. Here the sequenced sample was PBMCs, taken at follow-up. The receptors were sampled from a male donor with early-stage non-small cell lung cancer.

This clonotype was picked up one time. The chain employs TRBV5-4 and TRBJ2-7; 9 bases match TRBD1. Germline trimming cut 4 bases from V and 1 base from J; bases unmatched to any gene: 9. The CDR3 consists of 16 residues. Germline V gene data show CDR1 as SGHNT and CDR2 as YYREEE (reference sequence). The CDR3 DNA reads TGTGCCAGCAGCGTGGAAGGACAGGGGAAATCCTACGAGCAGTACTTC. Translation gives CASSVEGQGKSYEQYF.

This clonotype was observed many times. The V gene is TRBV5-1, the J gene TRBJ2-3; TRBD2 aligns across 8 bases. This CDR3 is built from 14 residues. The germline CDR1 and CDR2 sequences are SGHRS and YFSETQ. V trimming: 4 bases; J trimming: 5 bases; junction bases outside the gene matches: 6. In DNA, the CDR3 is TGCGCCAGCAGCCGCGATGCGGGGGGAGATACGCAGTATTTT. It encodes CASSRDAGGDTQYF.

There are many counts of this clonotype. The chain is built from TRBV20-1 and TRBJ2-6, with D perhaps TRBD1 (6 bases). There are 16 residues in the CDR3. Germline CDR1 is DFQATT and CDR2 is SNEGSKA (reference sequence). V was pared by 7 bases and J by 4 bases, with 20 bases between. The CDR3 region has the DNA TGCAGTGTTGCACAGGGTTCATCGGCCGGGGCCAACGTCCTGACTTTC. This gives the protein CSVAQGSSAGANVLTF.

This clonotype was found many times. The chain employs TRBV4-1 and TRBJ1-4; possibly TRBD1 for D (5 bases). V was shortened by 1 base and J by 6 bases, with 12 bases between the two germline ends. This CDR3 region has 15 residues. Germline V lookup: CDR1 MGHRA, CDR2 YSYEKL. The DNA of the CDR3 is TGCGCCAGCAGCCAAGCGGGCAGGGATTATGAAAAACTGTTTTTT. This gives the protein CASSQAGRDYEKLFF.

The chain uses TRBV20-1 and TRBJ2-3; D unclear. Per the germline V gene, CDR1 is DFQATT and CDR2 is SNEGSKA (reference sequence). The CDR3 runs to 14 residues. Trimming left V 4 bases short and J 0 bases short, with 11 bases between. The CDR3 DNA reads as TGCAGTGCTAAGCCCCCTGCAAGCACAGATACGCAGTATTTT. Translated, it gives CSAKPPASTDTQYF.

A few counts support this clonotype. The rearrangement links TRBV7-6 to TRBJ1-5; D is uncertain. Looked up from germline, CDR1 is SGHVS and CDR2 is FNYEAQ. The CDR3 loop spans 15 amino acids. V dropped 5 bases and J dropped 2 bases, with 13 bases sitting between them. CDR3 in DNA: TGTGCCAGCAGCCGGGAGTGGGGAGGCAATCAGCCCCAGCATTTT. It yields the protein CASSREWGGNQPQHF.

This clonotype showed up just a few times. V usage is TRBV9 and J usage is TRBJ2-3; tentatively, D is TRBD1 (6 bases). The CDR3 consists of 15 residues. Trimming shortened V by 0 bases and J by 2 bases, and 10 bases separated the two germline ends. CDR1 and CDR2 from the germline V gene are SGDLS and YYNGEE. The DNA for the CDR3 is TGTGCCAGCAGCGTAGGCAGGGGTTCCACAGATACGCAGTATTTT. The encoded protein is CASSVGRGSTDTQYF.

This clonotype appeared many times. V is TRBV29-1 and J is TRBJ2-1; tentative D call: TRBD2 (5 bases). Trimming pared 8 bases from V and 4 bases from J, leaving 18 bases between. The CDR3 has 14 amino acids. Germline CDR1 is SQVTM and CDR2 is ANQGSEA. CDR3 residues: CSSTGVDLYNEQFF. DNA of the CDR3: TGCAGCTCAACCGGGGTCGACCTATACAATGAGCAGTTCTTC.

This clonotype was seen repeatedly, ten times or more. The chain carries TRBV20-1 and TRBJ2-1; 11 nucleotides match TRBD2. V trimming: 3 bases; J trimming: 5 bases; junction bases outside the gene matches: 6. Germline assignment: CDR1 DFQATT and CDR2 SNEGSKA (reference sequence). The CDR3 sequence is 15 residues long. In nucleotides, the CDR3 is TGCAGTGCTAGTGATAGCGGGGGGGCTGACAATGAGCAGTTCTTC. Encoded protein: CSASDSGGADNEQFF.

This clonotype was found a few times. V is TRBV29-1 and J is TRBJ1-5; a possible D gene is TRBD1 (5 bases). The CDR3 is 13 residues long. Germline loops: CDR1 SQVTM, CDR2 ANQGSEA. The CDR3 coding sequence is TGCAAAGAATACCCCAGGGTCAATCAGCCCCAGCATTTT. This codes for CKEYPRVNQPQHF.

About this clonotype itself: A read error may be the cause here, since a much bigger clone is one base away. Likely a read error: the CDR3 ends without its conserved phenylalanine or tryptophan. The chain uses TRBV29-1 and TRBJ1-1; no clear D. CDR3 length: 13 amino acids. Germline CDR1 is SQVTM and CDR2 is ANQGSEA. V was shortened by 1 base and J by 3 bases, with 9 bases between the two germline ends. The CDR3 sequence is CSVEGWADTEAFL. Written as DNA, the CDR3 is TGCAGCGTTGAAGGTTGGGCAGACACTGAAGCTTTCCTT.

This chain connects TRBV3-1 to TRBJ1-5; D is uncertain. CDR3 size: 14 residues. V gave up 1 base and J gave up 7 bases, with 11 bases separating them. The germline V gene has CDR1 LGHDT and CDR2 YNNKEL (reference sequence). In nucleotides, the CDR3 is TGTGCCAGCAGCCAAGGGGTCGCGGGCCAGCCCCAGCATTTT. This codes for CASSQGVAGQPQHF. The complete variable domain, with remaining parts taken from reference TRBV3-1 and TRBJ1-5, reads DTAVSQTPKYLVTQMGNDKSIKCEQNLGHDTMYWYKQDSKKFLKIMFSYNNKELIINETVPNRFSPKSPDKAHLNLHINSLELGDSAVYFCASSQGVAGQPQHFGDGTRLSIL.

The chain recombines TRBV18 with TRBJ1-1, with D possibly being TRBD1 (6 bases). CDR1 and CDR2 from the germline V gene are KGHSH and LQKENI. The V end was cut by 4 bases, the J end by 5 bases, with 14 bases between. The CDR3 extends over 14 amino acids. The CDR3 loop reads CASSRGGTNTEAFF. The DNA of the CDR3 is TGTGCCAGCTCACGGGGAGGGACAAATACTGAAGCTTTCTTT.

This clonotype showed up just a few times. The chain employs TRBV5-1 and TRBJ1-1, with 7 bases lining up with TRBD1. CDR1 and CDR2 (germline): SGHRS, YFSETQ. V was clipped by 1 base and J by 7 bases; unmatched bases: 1. The length of the CDR3 is 12 residues. Here the CDR3 DNA reads TGCGCCAGCAGCTTGCAGGGGGTTGAAGCTTTCTTT. Translation gives CASSLQGVEAFF.

This clonotype was counted only a few times. The chain employs TRBV4-2 and TRBJ2-3, with TRBD2 as a possible D gene (7 bases). Deletions cut 0 bases from V and 0 bases from J, with 19 bases between. This CDR3 has 19 amino acids. Germline-derived CDR1 and CDR2 are LGHNA and YNFKEQ. The chain's CDR3 is CASSQEGVRGGSSTDTQYF. DNA for the CDR3: TGTGCCAGCAGCCAAGAAGGCGTAAGGGGGGGATCTAGCACAGATACGCAGTATTTT.

This clonotype was detected ten times or more. The chain carries TRBV28 and TRBJ2-5; 9 bases map to TRBD2. In germline, CDR1 is MDHEN, CDR2 SYDVKM. With V trimmed by 6 bases and J by 4 bases, 9 bases remained unmatched. The CDR3 runs 15 residues. CDR3 loop: CASSRGVAGVETQYF. The CDR3 nucleotides read TGTGCCAGCAGCCGCGGGGTAGCGGGGGTAGAGACCCAGTACTTC.

The V gene is TRBV5-5, the J gene TRBJ1-1; a possible D gene is TRBD1 (6 bases). This CDR3 has 13 residues. Between the trimmed V and J ends, which lost 1 base and 7 bases, there was a span of 11 bases. The V gene's germline CDR1 is SGHKS and CDR2 YYEKEE (reference sequence). The CDR3 region is CASSLTGKLEAFF. CDR3 bases: TGTGCCAGCAGCTTGACAGGGAAACTTGAAGCTTTCTTT.

The chain couples TRBV7-8 to TRBJ1-1, with D perhaps matching TRBD1 (5 bases). V was shortened by 1 base and J by 6 bases, with 12 bases between the two germline ends. This CDR3 is 14 amino acids long. The germline CDR1 and CDR2 sequences are SGHVS and FQNEAQ. This CDR3 reads CASSLDPGVAEAFF. As DNA, the CDR3 is TGTGCCAGCAGCTTAGACCCGGGGGTCGCTGAAGCTTTCTTT.

This clonotype was seen a handful of times. The V and J genes are TRBV2 and TRBJ2-7, with D unclear. This CDR3 comprises 13 residues. V gave up 4 bases and J gave up 1 base, with 8 bases separating them. Germline assignment: CDR1 SNHLY and CDR2 FYNNEI. CDR3 coding DNA: TGTGCCAGCAGTGGTTACAGATCCTACGAGCAGTACTTC. It translates to CASSGYRSYEQYF. The variable domain in full, completed from reference TRBV2 and TRBJ2-7, reads EPEVTQTPSHQVTQMGQEVILRCVPISNHLYFYWYRQILGQKVEFLVSFYNNEISEKSEIFDDQFSVERPDGSNFTLKIRSTKLEDSAMYFCASSGYRSYEQYFGPGTRLTVT.

This clonotype was counted at least ten times. The chain combines TRBV20-1 with TRBJ2-3; TRBD1 agrees at 10 bases. The CDR3 is 14 amino acids. V lost 5 bases to trimming and J lost 4 bases; unmatched junction nucleotides: 6. CDR1 is DFQATT, CDR2 SNEGSKA, per germline (reference sequence). CDR3 protein: CSAPGQGSPDTQYF. CDR3 nucleotide sequence: TGCAGTGCTCCGGGACAGGGGTCCCCAGATACGCAGTATTTT.

This clonotype was counted between two and nine times. V and J are TRBV19 and TRBJ1-5, with D possibly being TRBD1 (5 bases). The CDR3 contains 15 residues. The V gene's germline CDR1 is LNHDA and CDR2 SQIVND (reference sequence). The V gene lost 6 bases and the J gene lost 1 base, with 13 bases spanning the gap. In nucleotides, the CDR3 is TGTGCCAGTAGATGGGGGGTTACGAGCAATCAGCCCCAGCATTTT. Residues: CASRWGVTSNQPQHF.

There are many counts of this clonotype. The J gene is TRBJ2-7, the V gene TRBV10-1, with D perhaps TRBD1 (6 bases). Deletions cut 0 bases from V and 3 bases from J, with 12 bases between. Per germline, CDR1 WNHNN and CDR2 SYGVQD (reference sequence). There are 15 residues in the CDR3. The chain's CDR3 is CASSESAGQFYEQYF. For the CDR3, the DNA is TGCGCCAGCAGTGAGTCGGCCGGACAGTTCTACGAGCAGTACTTC.

This clonotype was observed a handful of times. The chain employs TRBV5-6 and TRBJ2-1; D unclear. The V gene's germline CDR1 is SGHDT and CDR2 YYEEEE. The CDR3 contains 13 residues. V was clipped by 0 bases and J by 4 bases, with 5 bases between them. The CDR3 protein is CASSLVGYNEQFF. CDR3 DNA: TGTGCCAGCAGCTTGGTAGGTTACAATGAGCAGTTCTTC.

This clonotype was recorded many times. In DNA form, the CDR3 reads TGTGCCAGCAGCCATCCGGGAACTTCGGCCAAAAACATTCAGTACTTC. Translating it yields CASSHPGTSAKNIQYF. The J gene is TRBJ2-4, the V gene TRBV3-1; TRBD2 might be the D (5 bases). V was pared by 3 bases and J by 1 base, with 13 bases between. The CDR3 runs 16 residues. Germline lookup yields CDR1 LGHDT and CDR2 YNNKEL (reference sequence). Supplemented by reference TRBV3-1 and TRBJ2-4, the full variable domain reads DTAVSQTPKYLVTQMGNDKSIKCEQNLGHDTMYWYKQDSKKFLKIMFSYNNKELIINETVPNRFSPKSPDKAHLNLHINSLELGDSAVYFCASSHPGTSAKNIQYFGAGTRLSVL.

J is TRBJ1-2 and V is TRBV28; D is possibly TRBD1 (6 bases). The V gene lost 3 bases and the J gene lost 4 bases, with 18 bases spanning the gap. Germline values: CDR1 MDHEN, CDR2 SYDVKM. The CDR3 covers 16 residues. This CDR3 reads CASSFQGGARGYGYTF. DNA for the CDR3: TGTGCCAGCAGTTTCCAAGGGGGGGCTCGAGGCTATGGCTACACCTTC.

In this sample, this clonotype turned up many times. The chain combines TRBV20-1 with TRBJ2-7; D remains ambiguous. The germline V and J ends were trimmed by 5 bases and 3 bases, with 8 bases remaining between them. The CDR3 covers 11 residues. Germline lookup yields CDR1 DFQATT and CDR2 SNEGSKA (reference sequence). The CDR3 DNA reads as TGCAGTGCTGAGGACGGCTACGAGCAGTACTTC. Protein: CSAEDGYEQYF.

The sample holds a few counts of this clonotype. The chain recombines TRBV5-4 with TRBJ2-3, with a possible D match to TRBD2 (6 bases). This CDR3 spans 20 amino acids. The ends were cut back, 6 bases at V and 0 bases at J, with 29 bases in the middle. Germline loops: CDR1 SGHNT, CDR2 YYREEE (reference sequence). The CDR3: CASMPAAGRRLSSSTDTQYF. CDR3 DNA sequence: TGTGCCAGCATGCCGGCGGCGGGGAGGAGACTGTCCTCTAGCACAGATACGCAGTATTTT.

This clonotype has at least ten counts. The chain recombines TRBV7-9 with TRBJ2-5; no firm D call. The CDR3 spans 10 residues. Germline V gene sequence: CDR1 SEHNR, CDR2 FQNEAQ (reference sequence). V gave up 5 bases and J gave up 5 bases, with 3 bases separating them. The CDR3 DNA follows: TGTGCCAGCAGCCCGGAGACCCAGTACTTC. Amino acids: CASSPETQYF.

This clonotype has a count of ten or more. This rearrangement joins TRBV24-1 to TRBJ2-3, with 8 bases aligning to TRBD1. The ends lost 3 bases at V and 6 bases at J; junction bases unmatched: 7. The length of the CDR3 is 15 residues. From germline, CDR1 is KGHDR and CDR2 SFDVKD. The CDR3 sequence: CATSDAGQVADTQYF. The CDR3 bases are TGTGCCACCAGTGATGCGGGACAGGTAGCGGATACGCAGTATTTT.

This clonotype was picked up a small number of times. V is TRBV5-1 and J is TRBJ2-3, with D perhaps matching TRBD1 (6 bases). The V end was cut by 5 bases, the J end by 0 bases, with 10 bases between. This CDR3 contains 14 residues. Germline V CDR1 and CDR2: SGHRS, YFSETQ. The DNA for the CDR3 is TGCGCCAGCAGGCCCCAGGGGAGCACAGATACGCAGTATTTT. Translated, it gives CASRPQGSTDTQYF.

This clonotype appeared a few times. The V call is TRBV7-6, the J call TRBJ1-2; 9 bases align to TRBD1. Per germline, CDR1 SGHVS and CDR2 FNYEAQ. The V and J ends lost 0 bases and 6 bases, in that order; junction bases with no gene match: 5. This CDR3 contains 15 residues. CDR3 nucleotides: TGTGCCAGCAGCTTAGCCCCACAGGGGGCGGATGGCTACACCTTC. Protein sequence: CASSLAPQGADGYTF.

The sample holds many counts of this clonotype. The chain joins TRBV9 to TRBJ2-7; possible D gene TRBD2, 5 bases. The V gene lost 3 bases and the J gene lost 2 bases, with 12 bases spanning the gap. This CDR3 is built from 14 residues. Germline loops: CDR1 SGDLS, CDR2 YYNGEE. This CDR3 is CASSGHTGTYEQYF. CDR3 bases: TGTGCCAGCAGCGGGCATACCGGGACCTACGAGCAGTACTTC.